This TCR beta chain is from a study of blood T cell repertoires in COVID-19. This clone was seen just once. Clones were sequenced by immunoSEQ multiplex PCR, and TCRdb holds only the in-frame ones, with some missing. The sample records under 250,000 clones, approximately 89% being singletons. The CDR3 covers 15 residues. The ends were cut back, 0 bases at V and 4 bases at J, with 12 bases in the middle. The germline CDR1 and CDR2 sequences are MNHEY and SVGAGI. This TCR came from a woman aged 40 to 50 who had been exposed to COVID-19. V usage is TRBV6-5 and J usage is TRBJ2-5; the D gene is possibly TRBD2 (6 bases). The sample comprised PBMCs or T cells enriched from blood (not recorded which). CDR3 amino acids: CASSYSAGGGETQYF. In DNA, the CDR3 is TGTGCCAGCAGTTACTCAGCCGGGGGAGGAGAGACCCAGTACTTC.